This passage covers 20 T cell receptor beta chains from one sample sequenced in a study of shared clonotypes between healthy human individuals. The protocol was immunoSEQ multiplex PCR, while the TCRdb copy is restricted to in-frame clones and leaves out a portion. The table lists about 1.4 million clones, roughly 97% of them singletons, with over 1% in the top ten. Sequenced material: naive CD4+ T cells sorted from blood. Noted subset: CD45RA+ positively selected. The receptors derive from a man under 40 in good health.

The gene calls are TRBV15 and TRBJ2-1; a weak D match, TRBD1 (5 bases). Trimming took 3 bases from V and 1 from J, leaving 16 bases between them. Germline CDR1 LNHNV, CDR2 YYDKDF (reference sequence). The length of the CDR3 is 17 residues. CDR3 region: CATSSGSGRKSYNEQFF. DNA of the CDR3: TGTGCCACCAGCAGCGGGTCAGGGCGAAAGTCCTACAATGAGCAGTTCTTC.

The V call is TRBV27, the J call TRBJ2-7; perhaps TRBD2 as D (6 bases). Germline V gene lookup returns CDR1 MNHEY and CDR2 SMNVEV (reference sequence). Trimming removed 9 bases at V and 13 bases at J, with 22 bases between. This CDR3 has 12 amino acids. CDR3 loop: CASRSMKEGPYF. The CDR3 coding sequence is TGTGCCAGTAGATCAATGAAGGAGGGACCTTACTTC.

The chain joins TRBV19 to TRBJ1-5, with 8 bases that match TRBD1. Germline V gene lookup returns CDR1 LNHDA and CDR2 SQIVND (reference sequence). This CDR3 is 16 amino acids long. J was trimmed by 0 bases and V by 5 bases; bases with no gene match: 6. Written as DNA, the CDR3 is TGTGCCAGTAGTCCGCCGACAGGGGATAGCAATCAGCCCCAGCATTTT. This gives the protein CASSPPTGDSNQPQHF. The full variable domain, in which reference TRBV19 and TRBJ1-5 provide the parts outside the CDR3, is DGGITQSPKYLFRKEGQNVTLSCEQNLNHDAMYWYRQDPGQGLRLIYYSQIVNDFQKGDIAEGYSVSREKKESFPLTVTSAQKNPTAFYLCASSPPTGDSNQPQHFGDGTRLSIL.

The chain uses TRBV28 and TRBJ2-7; the D call may be TRBD1 or TRBD2 (5 bases each). This CDR3 comprises 12 residues. With 8 bases removed from V and 3 bases from J, the gap between germline ends came to 11 bases. Per germline, CDR1 MDHEN and CDR2 SYDVKM. CDR3 DNA sequence: TGTGCCAGCGGGGCTAGCAGCTACGAGCAGTACTTC. It encodes CASGASSYEQYF.

The gene calls are TRBV7-6 and TRBJ2-1; D is unresolved. The germline V gene encodes CDR1 SGHVS and CDR2 FNYEAQ. CDR3 size: 17 residues. Deletions cut 0 bases from V and 4 bases from J, with 16 bases between. CDR3 amino acids: CASSLAPVAEPYNEQFF. In DNA form, the CDR3 reads TGTGCCAGCAGCTTAGCACCGGTCGCGGAACCTTACAATGAGCAGTTCTTC.

The chain couples TRBV5-1 to TRBJ2-7, with 13 bases aligning to TRBD2. V dropped 5 bases and J dropped 4; count of bases not matched to a gene: 6. Germline V CDR1 and CDR2: SGHRS, YFSETQ. The CDR3 contains 15 residues. The chain's CDR3 is CASSLGTSGIYEQYF. The CDR3 region has the DNA TGCGCCAGCAGTTTAGGGACTAGCGGGATATACGAGCAGTACTTC. The full variable domain, completed using reference TRBV5-1 and TRBJ2-7, is KAGVTQTPRYLIKTRGQQVTLSCSPISGHRSVSWYQQTPGQGLQFLFEYFSETQRNKGNFPGRFSGRQFSNSRSEMNVSTLELGDSALYLCASSLGTSGIYEQYFGPGTRLTVT.

The chain joins TRBV7-8 to TRBJ1-1, with 9 bases matching TRBD1. Germline V lookup: CDR1 SGHVS, CDR2 FQNEAQ. This CDR3 is 13 amino acids long. The V and J ends lost 4 bases and 6 bases, in that order; junction bases with no gene match: 3. CDR3 coding DNA: TGTGCCAGCAGCTGGGACAGGGAGGCTGAAGCTTTCTTT. Amino acids: CASSWDREAEAFF.

V usage is TRBV5-1 and J usage is TRBJ2-5, with 10 bases aligning to TRBD1. CDR3 size: 14 residues. CDR1 and CDR2 (germline): SGHRS, YFSETQ. Germline trimming cut 4 bases from V and 3 bases from J; bases unmatched to any gene: 3. The CDR3 sequence: CASSGDRGKETQYF. CDR3 nucleotide sequence: TGCGCCAGCAGCGGGGACAGGGGAAAAGAGACCCAGTACTTC.

J is TRBJ1-1 and V is TRBV29-1; tentative D call: TRBD1 (6 bases). The V end was cut by 4 bases, the J end by 5 bases, with 11 bases between. In germline, CDR1 is SQVTM, CDR2 ANQGSEA. The CDR3 runs 12 residues. This CDR3 reads CSVVGGRTEAFF. The CDR3, as DNA: TGCAGCGTTGTAGGGGGGCGAACTGAAGCTTTCTTT.

This sequence joins TRBV2 and TRBJ1-1; D unresolved. CDR3 length: 13 amino acids. The V end was cut by 5 bases, the J end by 5 bases, with 12 bases between. Germline CDR1 and CDR2: SNHLY and FYNNEI. The CDR3 loop reads CASSRTVVTEAFF. The CDR3 bases are TGTGCCAGCAGTCGGACGGTGGTGACTGAAGCTTTCTTT. Supplemented by reference TRBV2 and TRBJ1-1, the full variable domain reads EPEVTQTPSHQVTQMGQEVILRCVPISNHLYFYWYRQILGQKVEFLVSFYNNEISEKSEIFDDQFSVERPDGSNFTLKIRSTKLEDSAMYFCASSRTVVTEAFFGQGTRLTVV.

The J gene is TRBJ1-3, the V gene TRBV28, with D maybe TRBD1 (6 bases). V was pared by 6 bases and J by 0 bases, with 9 bases between. The CDR3 sequence is 14 residues long. CDR1 is MDHEN and CDR2 is SYDVKM in the germline V gene. CDR3 DNA: TGTGCCAGCAGGGTACAGGGCTCTGGAAACACCATATATTTT. It is translated as CASRVQGSGNTIYF.

The chain joins TRBV21-1 to TRBJ2-5; whether TRBD2, the table's D call, matches the DNA was not checked. TRBV21-1 is a recognized pseudogene. There are 15 residues in the CDR3. The CDR3 loop is CASSKDQRRQETQYF. In nucleotides, the CDR3 is TGTGCCAGCAGCAAAGACCAGCGCAGACAAGAGACCCAGTACTTC.

The V and J genes are TRBV5-6 and TRBJ1-4; no clear D. Germline assignment: CDR1 SGHDT and CDR2 YYEEEE. The CDR3 extends over 12 amino acids. Trimming shortened V by 3 bases and J by 7 bases, and 7 bases separated the two germline ends. The CDR3 nucleotides read TGTGCCAGCAGCTCGAGCGTTGAAAAACTGTTTTTT. It encodes CASSSSVEKLFF.

The genes are TRBV9 and TRBJ2-5; D is unresolved. Trimming cost V 3 bases and J 5 bases, with 14 bases left between them. Germline V gives CDR1 SGDLS, CDR2 YYNGEE. CDR3 length equals 14 residues. CDR3 sequence (DNA): TGTGCCAGCAGCGCGACCGTAGGGCCGGAGACCCAGTACTTC. This translates into CASSATVGPETQYF.

The chain carries TRBV5-5 and TRBJ2-1; perhaps TRBD1 as D (5 bases). From germline, CDR1 is SGHKS and CDR2 YYEKEE (reference sequence). This CDR3 has 13 residues. Trimming shortened V by 4 bases and J by 4 bases, and 9 bases separated the two germline ends. The chain's CDR3 is CASSPTVYNEQFF. CDR3 nucleotide sequence: TGTGCCAGCAGCCCGACAGTATACAATGAGCAGTTCTTC.

The chain couples TRBV25-1 to TRBJ2-7; 10 positions agree with TRBD2. Germline trimming cut 3 bases from V and 2 bases from J; bases unmatched to any gene: 10. The germline V gene encodes CDR1 MGHDK and CDR2 SYGVNS. The CDR3 is 17 residues long. CDR3 loop: CASSEDTGTSETYEQYF. The DNA for the CDR3 is TGTGCCAGCAGTGAGGATACCGGGACTAGCGAGACCTACGAGCAGTACTTC.

V gene TRBV11-2 combines with J gene TRBJ2-3, with D unclear. The V end was cut by 1 base, the J end by 2 bases, with 4 bases between. In germline, CDR1 is SGHAT, CDR2 FQNNGV. The CDR3 spans 13 residues. The DNA of the CDR3 is TGTGCCAGCAGCTTAGGGAACACAGATACGCAGTATTTT. It codes for CASSLGNTDTQYF.

The V gene is TRBV29-1, the J gene TRBJ2-1, with D uncertain. The CDR3 spans 17 residues. Germline V gene data show CDR1 as SQVTM and CDR2 as ANQGSEA. Trimming pared 4 bases from V and 3 bases from J, leaving 22 bases between. CDR3 DNA: TGCAGCGTTGGAGGTTGGGAACGACGGAAGCTCTACAATGAGCAGTTCTTC. This translates into CSVGGWERRKLYNEQFF.

The chain links TRBV19 to TRBJ2-1, with 11 bases aligning to TRBD2. The junction had 4 bases not matched to a gene; V was cut back by 7 bases and J by 8 bases. CDR3 size: 13 residues. Per germline, CDR1 LNHDA and CDR2 SQIVND (reference sequence). DNA of the CDR3: TGTGCCAGTAAGTTAGCGGGAGGGCATGAGCAGTTCTTC. Residues: CASKLAGGHEQFF.

The chain employs TRBV10-3 and TRBJ1-1; tentatively, D is TRBD1 (5 bases). This CDR3 has 15 amino acids. With 4 bases removed from V and 5 bases from J, the gap between germline ends came to 17 bases. The germline CDR1 and CDR2 sequences are ENHRY and SYGVKD. CDR3 DNA sequence: TGTGCCATCAGTGCTGGACACCCGGGGAGGACTGAAGCTTTCTTT. Encoded protein: CAISAGHPGRTEAFF.